These T cell receptor beta chains were read from a single sample in a study of blood T cells in healthy people across ages. TCRdb processed the 5' RACE reads anew with MiXCR; each CDR3 protein has one entry. The table records around 500,000 distinct CDR3 sequences, about 27% of them present only once. These records were also assigned to another study, of T cells of mothers and their children.

Sequencing used blood. These receptors were obtained from a boy aged 2 to 10 in good health. CDR3s include the opening cysteine and the closing phenylalanine or tryptophan. Fields, in order: D gene, J gene, V gene, clone size, CDR3 DNA, CDR3 protein. D genes are given only for firm matches. Rows give clone size only sometimes, using once, few, many, or a class for an expanded clone.

D: TRBD2
J: TRBJ2-1
V: TRBV2
size: NA
DNA: TGTGCCAGCAGGCCGGGACTAGTGGTCGGTGAGCAGTTCTTC
CDR3: CASRPGLVVGEQFF

D: NA
J: TRBJ2-5
V: TRBV9
size: NA
DNA: TGTGCCAGCAGCGTAACTACCCAAGAGACCCAGTACTTC
CDR3: CASSVTTQETQYF

D: TRBD1
J: TRBJ2-2
V: TRBV7-2
size: few
DNA: TGTGCCAGCAGCTCCCCGGGACAGGGGATCACCGGGGAGCTGTTTTTT
CDR3: CASSSPGQGITGELFF

D: NA
J: TRBJ1-1
V: TRBV20-1
size: few
DNA: TGCAGTGCTAGAATCGCCTCGAGGTATACTGAAGCTTTCTTT
CDR3: CSARIASRYTEAFF

D: NA
J: TRBJ2-2
V: TRBV7-9
size: few
DNA: TGTGCCAGCAGCTTAGTCAAGCTAAACACCGGGGAGCTGTTTTTT
CDR3: CASSLVKLNTGELFF

D: TRBD2
J: TRBJ2-2
V: TRBV20-1
size: NA
DNA: TGCAGTGCACCCGCTAGCGGGGAGAACACCGGGGAGCTGTTTTTT
CDR3: CSAPASGENTGELFF

D: TRBD1
J: TRBJ1-2
V: TRBV7-2
size: few
DNA: TGTGCCAGCAGCTTAGAGGCGGAGGGACAGCCTCATTTC
CDR3: CASSLEAEGQPHF

D: NA
J: TRBJ2-5
V: TRBV2
size: NA
DNA: TGTGCCAGCAGTAAAATTACGACTATCCCCTACGAGCAGTGCTTC
CDR3: CASSKITTIPYEQCF

D: NA
J: TRBJ2-3
V: TRBV29-1
size: few
DNA: TGCAGCGTTGAAAGCTTCCTAGCTCATACGCAGTATTTT
CDR3: CSVESFLAHTQYF

D: NA
J: TRBJ2-7
V: TRBV12-3/TRBV12-4
size: few
DNA: TGTGCCAGCAGTCCGGAGGTGGGGGGGGCTTACGAGCAGTACTTC
CDR3: CASSPEVGGAYEQYF

D: TRBD1
J: TRBJ1-3
V: TRBV5-1
size: few
DNA: TGCGCCAGCAGCTCCGGGACAGTAGGTGGAAACACCATATATTTT
CDR3: CASSSGTVGGNTIYF

D: NA
J: TRBJ2-1
V: TRBV28
size: NA
DNA: TGTGCCAGCAGTTTATTTGCTTCGGTCTACAATGAGCAGTTCTTC
CDR3: CASSLFASVYNEQFF

D: TRBD2
J: TRBJ2-1
V: TRBV20-1
size: few
DNA: TGCAGTGCTAGGTCGGGGGGGGCCTACAATGAGCAGTTCTTC
CDR3: CSARSGGAYNEQFF

D: NA
J: TRBJ2-7
V: TRBV20-1
size: few
DNA: TGCAGTGGTCGCCTGTTGAGTTCCTACGAGCAGTACTTC
CDR3: CSGRLLSSYEQYF

D: TRBD1
J: TRBJ1-1
V: TRBV5-1
size: NA
DNA: TGCGCCAGCACCTGGACAGGGAGACCTAACACTGAAGCTTTCTTT
CDR3: CASTWTGRPNTEAFF

D: TRBD1
J: TRBJ1-1
V: TRBV10-3
size: few
DNA: TGTGCCATCCTGGACAGGATGAACACTGAAGCTTTCTTT
CDR3: CAILDRMNTEAFF

D: NA
J: TRBJ2-5
V: TRBV20-1
size: NA
DNA: TGCAGTGCTAGAGAAGCTTACCGACTAGTACGGGAGACCCAGTACTTC
CDR3: CSAREAYRLVRETQYF

D: NA
J: TRBJ2-1
V: TRBV6-5
size: few
DNA: TGTGCCAGCGAGGGGGCGGGACACGCCGGCAATGAGCAGTTCTTC
CDR3: CASEGAGHAGNEQFF

D: TRBD1
J: TRBJ1-4
V: TRBV6-2/TRBV6-3
size: NA
DNA: TGTGCCAGCAGTGGGACAGGTGATAATGAAAAACTGTTTTTT
CDR3: CASSGTGDNEKLFF

D: TRBD1
J: TRBJ2-2
V: TRBV12-3/TRBV12-4
size: few
DNA: TGTGCCAACACTCGGGCAGGGGGAACCGGGGAGCTGTTTTTT
CDR3: CANTRAGGTGELFF

D: NA
J: TRBJ2-7
V: TRBV5-4
size: NA
DNA: TGTGCCAGCAGCTTGACGGGGGGCGGATTCTACGGGCAGTACTTC
CDR3: CASSLTGGGFYGQYF

D: TRBD1
J: TRBJ2-1
V: TRBV27
size: NA
DNA: TGTGCCAGCAGTTTACAGGGGGCCTACAATGAGCAGTTCTTC
CDR3: CASSLQGAYNEQFF

D: NA
J: TRBJ2-5
V: TRBV7-9
size: few
DNA: TGTGCCAGCAGAGCATCAGGCAACCCTTCTCAAGAGACCCAGTACTTC
CDR3: CASRASGNPSQETQYF

D: TRBD2
J: TRBJ2-2
V: TRBV2
size: NA
DNA: TGTGCCAGCAGTGAGGCACTAGCGGGAGACACCGGGGAGCTGTTTTTT
CDR3: CASSEALAGDTGELFF

D: TRBD1
J: TRBJ2-3
V: TRBV14
size: few
DNA: TGTGCCAGCAGCCGGCGCTACAGGGGGGCAGATACGCAGTATTTT
CDR3: CASSRRYRGADTQYF

D: NA
J: TRBJ2-5
V: TRBV2
size: NA
DNA: TGTGCCAGCACCCAAGTGGGGGCCCAAGAGACCCAGTACTTC
CDR3: CASTQVGAQETQYF

D: NA
J: TRBJ1-2
V: TRBV12-3/TRBV12-4
size: NA
DNA: TGTGCCAGCAGTTTGGAGACTAACTATGGCTACACCTTC
CDR3: CASSLETNYGYTF

D: NA
J: TRBJ1-2
V: TRBV18
size: few
DNA: TGTGCCAGCTCACCACTATCAGCTAACTATGGCTACACCTTC
CDR3: CASSPLSANYGYTF

D: NA
J: TRBJ2-1
V: TRBV20-1
size: NA
DNA: TGCAGTGCTAGACCAAGGACGGTCCCCTACAATGAGCAGTTCTTC
CDR3: CSARPRTVPYNEQFF

D: TRBD2
J: TRBJ2-3
V: TRBV20-1
size: few
DNA: TGCAGTGCCGTGACACCTTGGACTAGCGGGGTTTTCACAGATACGCAGTATTTT
CDR3: CSAVTPWTSGVFTDTQYF

D: TRBD2
J: TRBJ2-2
V: TRBV9
size: NA
DNA: TGTGCCAGCAGCGTAGGCCTAGCGGACTACACCGGGGAGCTGTTTTTT
CDR3: CASSVGLADYTGELFF

D: NA
J: TRBJ2-3
V: TRBV4-2
size: NA
DNA: TGTGCCAGCAGCCAAGAGGGGGGCCGAACAGATACGCAGTATTTT
CDR3: CASSQEGGRTDTQYF

D: NA
J: TRBJ2-6
V: TRBV20-1
size: few
DNA: TGCAGTGCTAGAGCCAGGGTACACTCTGGGGCCAACGTCCTGACTTTC
CDR3: CSARARVHSGANVLTF

D: NA
J: TRBJ1-2
V: TRBV7-9
size: NA
DNA: TGTGCCAGCAGCTTCCCGACAGGATTCTATGGCTACACCTTC
CDR3: CASSFPTGFYGYTF

D: NA
J: TRBJ1-3
V: TRBV29-1
size: few
DNA: TGCAGCGTTTCGGGGAGGGCGAGCTCTGGAAACACCATATATTTT
CDR3: CSVSGRASSGNTIYF

D: TRBD2
J: TRBJ2-7
V: TRBV7-9
size: few
DNA: TGTGCCAGCAGCTTAGCCGGGCGGGGGACCCGAAACGAGCAGTACTTC
CDR3: CASSLAGRGTRNEQYF

D: NA
J: TRBJ2-2
V: TRBV7-9
size: NA
DNA: TGTGCCAGCAGCTTAGGGGGGATTTACACCGGGGAGCTGTTTTTT
CDR3: CASSLGGIYTGELFF

D: NA
J: TRBJ2-7
V: TRBV27
size: few
DNA: TGTGCCAGCAGTTCTCACAGGGGGGTAGCGGGAAACTACGAGCAGTACTTC
CDR3: CASSSHRGVAGNYEQYF

D: NA
J: TRBJ1-1
V: TRBV6-5
size: many
DNA: TGTGCCAGCAGGGGTCTCGAGTTTGGGGAGACTGAAGCTTTCTTT
CDR3: CASRGLEFGETEAFF

D: NA
J: TRBJ2-3
V: TRBV14
size: NA
DNA: TGTGCCAGCAGCCTCCCGGCTAGCAGGGGCACAGATACGCAGTATTTT
CDR3: CASSLPASRGTDTQYF

D: TRBD2
J: TRBJ2-5
V: TRBV10-3
size: few
DNA: TGTGCCATCAGTGGGGGACTAGCGGGGGGGTCTGGAGAGACCCAGTACTTC
CDR3: CAISGGLAGGSGETQYF

D: TRBD1
J: TRBJ2-7
V: TRBV10-3
size: NA
DNA: TGTGCCATCAGTGAACAGGGGGATTCCTCCTACGAGCAGTACTTC
CDR3: CAISEQGDSSYEQYF

D: TRBD1
J: TRBJ1-5
V: TRBV12-3/TRBV12-4
size: NA
DNA: TGTGCCAGCAGACCGACAGGGACGAGCAATCAGCCCCAGCATTTT
CDR3: CASRPTGTSNQPQHF

D: NA
J: TRBJ1-2
V: TRBV15
size: few
DNA: TGTGCCACCAGCAGAGGACCCGGGCAGGGAGCAGGTGGCTACACCTTC
CDR3: CATSRGPGQGAGGYTF

D: NA
J: TRBJ1-1
V: TRBV7-9
size: few
DNA: TGTGCCAGCAGCTTAGACAGGACCCCTGAAGCTTTCTTT
CDR3: CASSLDRTPEAFF

D: NA
J: TRBJ2-5
V: TRBV7-6
size: NA
DNA: TGTGCCAGCAGCTTAATCAGGGACCGGGAGACCCAGTACTTC
CDR3: CASSLIRDRETQYF

D: TRBD2
J: TRBJ2-1
V: TRBV9
size: NA
DNA: TGTGCCAGCAGCGCCCCGAGAGCGGGAACGTACAATGAGCAGTTCTTC
CDR3: CASSAPRAGTYNEQFF

D: TRBD1
J: TRBJ1-1
V: TRBV7-3
size: few
DNA: TGTGCCAGCAGCTTAGGTACAGGGGGCCGAGCTTTCTTT
CDR3: CASSLGTGGRAFF

D: NA
J: TRBJ2-3
V: TRBV12-3/TRBV12-4
size: NA
DNA: TGTGCCAGCAGTTTACCCGGATGGGGGGCACAGGATACGCAGTATTTT
CDR3: CASSLPGWGAQDTQYF

D: TRBD2
J: TRBJ2-1
V: TRBV7-8
size: NA
DNA: TGTGCCAGCAGCTACCCGACTAGCGGGGGGGACAATGAGCAGTTCTTC
CDR3: CASSYPTSGGDNEQFF

D: NA
J: TRBJ1-6
V: TRBV25-1
size: NA
DNA: TGTGCCAGCAGTGACTCGCTATCGGGGGGTTCACCCCTCCACTTT
CDR3: CASSDSLSGGSPLHF

D: NA
J: TRBJ2-7
V: TRBV3-1
size: NA
DNA: TGTGCCAGCAGCCAAGAGGGACCGCCCTCCGAGCAGTACTTC
CDR3: CASSQEGPPSEQYF

D: TRBD2
J: TRBJ2-1
V: TRBV12-3/TRBV12-4
size: few
DNA: TGTGCCAGCAGTTTTAGCGGGATAAATGAGCAGTTCTTC
CDR3: CASSFSGINEQFF

D: TRBD2
J: TRBJ2-7
V: TRBV9
size: NA
DNA: TGTGCCAGCAGCGTAGCTAGCGGGGGTTCCTACGAGCAGTACTTC
CDR3: CASSVASGGSYEQYF

D: NA
J: TRBJ2-5
V: TRBV12-3/TRBV12-4
size: few
DNA: TGTGCCAGCAGCCCTATAAGCAGGGGAGAGACCCAGTACTTC
CDR3: CASSPISRGETQYF